One T cell receptor beta chain is described in this entry. Its matching antigen is unknown. Trimming took 6 bases from V and 9 from J, leaving 21 bases between them. Germline loops: CDR1 SQVTM, CDR2 ANQGSEA. The CDR3 loop spans 13 amino acids. The data are from a study of cytomegalovirus exposure and HLA in healthy donors. PCR involved 60 Vbeta and 13 Jbeta primers. Produced via immunoSEQ multiplex PCR; TCRdb's table is partial and in-frame only. The data contain tens of thousands of clones, around 70% of them singletons. The study, taken as a whole, reports: Rarity characterized most TCR sequences, yet some public TCRs appeared in many donors. The study labeled fewer than 200 TCR beta chains cytomegalovirus-associated. It was reported that the classifier diagnosed cytomegalovirus status with high specificity and sensitivity in both the original and validation cohorts.

This sequence originates from a woman younger than 45 in good health and CMV-seronegative. The sequencing sample was made of PBMCs. The chain recombines TRBV29-1 with TRBJ2-7; a weak D match, TRBD2 (7 bases). CDR3 in amino acids: CSVDSGGVGGQYF. DNA for the CDR3: TGCAGCGTGGATTCGGGGGGCGTGGGGGGGCAGTACTTC.